This T cell receptor beta chain was identified during a study of T cell responses to AZD1222 COVID-19 vaccine. The count of this clone is one. Sequencing used immunoSEQ multiplex PCR; TCRdb keeps in-frame clones, though not all of them. The sample lists about 130,000 clones, about 90% occurring once. From germline, CDR1 is SGHDT and CDR2 YYEEEE. There are 15 residues in the CDR3. With 4 bases removed from V and 1 base from J, the gap between germline ends came to 14 bases. V is TRBV5-6 and J is TRBJ1-2; tentative D call: TRBD1 (5 bases). The sample consisted of peripheral blood, taken on day 0 of AZD1222 vaccination. This clonotype was sampled from an adult in good health. CDR3 protein: CASSRAEGRNYGYTF. DNA for the CDR3: TGTGCCAGCAGCCGCGCGGAGGGGCGTAACTATGGCTACACCTTC.